The TCR beta chain described here comes from a study of OX40 agonist ivuxolimab in advanced cancers. Data came from immunoSEQ multiplex PCR; TCRdb stores just in-frame clones and leaves some out. The table includes around 75,000 clones, over 85% detected once. The clonotype originates from an adult with an advanced solid tumor such as melanoma, head and neck, liver or kidney cancer. Material: CD4+ or CD8+ T cells sorted from blood, obtained in a trial of the OX40 agonist ivuxolimab.

CDR3 amino acids: CASSNRGTYEQYF. In nucleotides, the CDR3 is TGTGCCAGCAGCAACAGGGGGACCTACGAGCAGTACTTC. This chain joins TRBV7-2 and TRBJ2-7, with 8 positions matching TRBD1. Germline-derived CDR1 and CDR2 are SGHTA and FQGNSA. This CDR3 is built from 13 residues. The trim removed 5 bases at V and 2 bases at J, leaving 2 bases unmatched.